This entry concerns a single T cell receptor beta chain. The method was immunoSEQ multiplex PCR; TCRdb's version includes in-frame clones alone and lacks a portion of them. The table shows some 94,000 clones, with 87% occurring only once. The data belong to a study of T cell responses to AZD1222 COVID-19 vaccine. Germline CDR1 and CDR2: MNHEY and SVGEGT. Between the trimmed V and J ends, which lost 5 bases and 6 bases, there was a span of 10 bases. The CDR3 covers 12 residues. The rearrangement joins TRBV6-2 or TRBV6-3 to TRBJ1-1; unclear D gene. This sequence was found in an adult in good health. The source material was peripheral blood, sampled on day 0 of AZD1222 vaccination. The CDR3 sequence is CASSQTLAEAFF. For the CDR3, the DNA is TGTGCCAGCAGTCAAACCCTAGCTGAAGCTTTCTTT.